Following are 2 T cell receptor beta chains from one sample sequenced in a study of blood T cell repertoires in COVID-19. The method was immunoSEQ multiplex PCR; TCRdb's version includes in-frame clones alone and lacks a portion of them. The sample contains roughly 200,000 clones, 85% to 90% of which appear only once. The specimen sequenced was peripheral blood. Source of these receptors: a man aged 60 to 75 with acute or convalescent COVID-19.

V usage is TRBV6-5 and J usage is TRBJ1-2, with no clear D. The CDR3 is 16 amino acids. Germline lookup yields CDR1 MNHEY and CDR2 SVGAGI. The V gene lost 4 bases and the J gene lost 7 bases, with 22 bases spanning the gap. CDR3 sequence: CASSSALTVNRGGYTF. The CDR3 nucleotides are TGTGCCAGCAGTTCTGCCCTTACGGTGAATCGGGGTGGCTACACCTTC.

The chain carries TRBV3-1 (or the pseudogene TRBV3-2) and TRBJ1-5, with unresolved D. The CDR3 sequence is 15 residues long. Germline CDR1 reads LGHDT; CDR2 reads YNNKEL (reference sequence). V gave up 1 base and J gave up 1 base, with 8 bases separating them. This CDR3 reads CASSQGLLSNQPQHF. The CDR3 DNA is TGTGCCAGCAGCCAAGGACTTTTGAGCAATCAGCCCCAGCATTTT.